The 7 T cell receptor beta chains below were found in one sample sequenced in a study of regulatory and conventional T cells in RAG deficiency. Sequencing used immunoSEQ multiplex PCR; TCRdb keeps in-frame clones, though not all of them. Of 10,000 to 15,000 clones listed, approximately 93% are singletons. Genomic DNA came from blood conventional CD4+ T cells gated CD25-low CD127-high. This sample also appeared in a second study, on regulatory T cells. That work adds: The PCR used 52 TRBV and 13 TRBJ primers.

The sequencing sample was made of CD4+ effector T cells sorted from blood. The receptor set was obtained from a human donor in good health.

The chain links TRBV30 to TRBJ1-2; the D gene is possibly TRBD1 (5 bases). This CDR3 comprises 11 residues. Germline-derived CDR1 and CDR2 are GTSNPN and SVGIG (reference sequence). V gave up 4 bases and J gave up 7 bases, with 10 bases separating them. The CDR3 sequence is CAWNQGGGYTF. The CDR3 bases are TGTGCCTGGAACCAGGGAGGTGGCTACACCTTC.

The chain recombines TRBV6-1 with TRBJ1-2; 7 bases are shared with TRBD1. The CDR3 runs to 13 residues. V lost 7 bases and J lost 6; bases outside the gene matches: 8. The V gene's germline CDR1 is MNHNS and CDR2 SASEGT. This CDR3 is CASTQGGFDGYTF. The CDR3 bases are TGTGCCAGCACCCAGGGGGGGTTCGATGGCTACACCTTC.

This clone was recorded only once. V is TRBV18 and J is TRBJ1-1; no reliable D call. V lost 4 bases, J lost 0 bases, and 6 bases lay in between. The length of the CDR3 is 13 residues. Germline loops: CDR1 KGHSH, CDR2 LQKENI. CDR3 bases: TGTGCCAGCTCACAAGACCTGAACACTGAAGCTTTCTTT. Residues: CASSQDLNTEAFF. The entire variable domain, with the rest obtained from reference TRBV18 and TRBJ1-1, is as follows: NAGVMQNPRHLVRRRGQEARLRCSPMKGHSHVYWYRQLPEEGLKFMVYLQKENIIDESGMPKERFSAEFPKEGPSILRIQQVVRGDSAAYFCASSQDLNTEAFFGQGTRLTVV.

The chain recombines TRBV7-9 with TRBJ1-6; D ambiguous. The germline gives CDR1 SEHNR, CDR2 FQNEAQ (reference sequence). Between the trimmed V and J ends, which lost 5 bases and 10 bases, there was a span of 12 bases. This CDR3 is built from 13 residues. The CDR3 protein is CASSPGVGSPLHF. The CDR3 region has the DNA TGTGCCAGCAGCCCAGGAGTCGGGTCACCCCTCCACTTT.

The chain uses TRBV5-1 and TRBJ1-1; D gene ambiguous. Germline CDR1 SGHRS, CDR2 YFSETQ. V was pared by 4 bases and J by 4 bases, with 26 bases between. The CDR3 loop spans 18 amino acids. In nucleotides, the CDR3 is TGCGCCAGCAGCAAAACTACCGGGCCCAGCCCTTCCGGCACTGAAGCTTTCTTT. Translated, it gives CASSKTTGPSPSGTEAFF. Full variable domain (rest looked up from reference TRBV5-1 and TRBJ1-1): KAGVTQTPRYLIKTRGQQVTLSCSPISGHRSVSWYQQTPGQGLQFLFEYFSETQRNKGNFPGRFSGRQFSNSRSEMNVSTLELGDSALYLCASSKTTGPSPSGTEAFFGQGTRLTVV.

The chain uses TRBV2 and TRBJ2-7; tentative D call: TRBD1 (5 bases). V was cut by 3 bases and J by 1 base, with 13 bases left in between. The germline gives CDR1 SNHLY, CDR2 FYNNEI. This CDR3 has 15 residues. CDR3 sequence reads: CASSDMRYRSYEQYF. CDR3 DNA: TGTGCCAGCAGTGACATGCGGTACAGGTCCTACGAGCAGTACTTC.

The chain recombines TRBV9 with TRBJ2-7; 12 bases are shared with TRBD2. The CDR3 is made up of 17 amino acids. CDR1 SGDLS and CDR2 YYNGEE come from the germline V gene. Losses at the gene ends were 0 bases for V and 7 bases for J; bases not matched to a gene: 11. CDR3 residues: CASSVGASGRALGEQYF. CDR3 DNA: TGTGCCAGCAGCGTAGGCGCTAGCGGGAGGGCCTTGGGAGAGCAGTACTTC.